This section outlines one T cell receptor (beta chain) sequence together with its context. Its antigen remains unidentified. The input lacks base qualities; no much larger clone sits a single base away. The data stem from a study of control samples from healthy donors and cancer patients (dated by TCRdb to 2018 to 2020). V is trimmed back by 8 bases and J by 10 bases, and the junction contains 11 bases that no gene match accounts for. For CDR1 and CDR2, the germline V gene lists SNHLY and FYNNEI. CDR3 length: 14 amino acids, cysteine to phenylalanine. Only the CDR3 region is kept as DNA, spanning 42 bases read in frame from base 1. The receptor library was made with the immunoSEQ multiplex PCR assay. TCRdb provides this immuneACCESS table in a form limited to in-frame rearrangements. Some clones are lacking; in checked studies, under half of them reflect an unresolved V gene, and why the rest are absent is not known. This sample lists around 250,000 clones; around 80% were detected once. Approximately 12% of the sample is held by the ten biggest clonotypes.

The chain was built from TRBV2 and TRBJ1-6, and 7 bases in between align with TRBD1. The source material was PBMCs. This receptor was taken from a woman between 55 and 75 years old with lung cancer. The CDR3 reads CASRYGGGGSPLHF. The DNA sequence follows: TGTGCCAGCCGATATGGAGGGGGCGGATCACCCCTCCACTTT.